These T cell receptor beta chains were read from a single sample in a study of Graves' ophthalmopathy and Graves' hyperthyroidism. TCRdb reprocessed the multiplex PCR reads with MiXCR, giving one entry per CDR3 protein. The table has around 340,000 distinct CDR3 sequences, 15% to 20% seen once. Sequencing input: peripheral blood. These receptor sequences come from an adult man with Graves' ophthalmopathy. Both conserved end residues are part of each CDR3. Fields, in order: J gene, clone size, D gene, V gene, CDR3 protein, CDR3 DNA. D genes are given only for firm matches. Some rows have no size entry. The others give once, few or many, or a class for an expanded clone.

>TRBJ2-5|many|.|TRBV3-1
CASSSPLGGIHKETQYF
TGTGCCAGCAGCTCGCCCCTTGGGGGGATACATAAAGAGACCCAGTACTTC
>TRBJ1-2|many|TRBD1|TRBV11-2
CASSSGQLINYGYTF
TGTGCCAGCAGCTCGGGACAGTTAATAAACTATGGCTACACCTTC
>TRBJ1-6|once|.|TRBV28
CASSFRNRRRNSPLHF
TGTGCCAGCAGTTTCCGCAACAGGAGGCGCAATTCACCCCTCCACTTT
>TRBJ2-5|many|TRBD2|TRBV4-2
CASSQAATSGMGETQYF
TGTGCCAGCAGCCAAGCCGCGACTAGCGGGATGGGGGAGACCCAGTACTTC
>TRBJ2-7|many|TRBD2|TRBV6-5
CASSYETSGTSYEQYF
TGTGCCAGCAGTTATGAGACTAGCGGGACATCCTACGAGCAGTACTTC
>TRBJ2-5|once|.|TRBV20-1
CSARGPQKVETQYF
TGCAGTGCTAGAGGGCCGCAAAAGGTGGAGACCCAGTACTTC
>TRBJ1-1|many|TRBD1|TRBV4-2
CASSLFAWTGVGTEAFF
TGTGCCAGCAGCCTATTCGCTTGGACAGGGGTGGGCACTGAAGCTTTCTTT
>TRBJ1-1|many|.|TRBV15
CATSRDGARGTEAFF
TGTGCCACCAGCAGGGACGGGGCTAGGGGCACTGAAGCTTTCTTT
>TRBJ1-3|many|TRBD1|TRBV6-2/TRBV6-3
CASSYSSRTGRSGNTIYF
TGTGCCAGCAGTTACTCAAGCCGGACAGGGCGCTCTGGAAACACCATATATTTT
>TRBJ2-7|many|TRBD2|TRBV29-1
CSVEGAGGSYEQYF
TGCAGCGTTGAGGGAGCGGGAGGGTCCTACGAGCAGTACTTC
>TRBJ1-5|many|.|TRBV11-2
CASSLEHGQPQHF
TGTGCCAGCAGCTTAGAACACGGTCAGCCCCAGCATTTT
>TRBJ1-1|many|.|TRBV11-2
CASSFGPNTEAFF
TGTGCCAGCAGCTTTGGACCGAACACTGAAGCTTTCTTT
>TRBJ1-1|many|.|TRBV30
CAWRVDSRNTEAFF
TGTGCCTGGAGAGTCGACAGCAGGAACACTGAAGCTTTCTTT
>TRBJ1-3|many|.|TRBV30
CAWSMTRGAGNTIYF
TGTGCCTGGAGTATGACCAGGGGAGCTGGAAACACCATATATTTT
>TRBJ2-4|many|.|TRBV7-2
CASSNPTGVDVQYF
TGTGCCAGCAGCAACCCGACGGGGGTGGACGTTCAGTACTTC
>TRBJ1-3|many|TRBD1|TRBV5-6
CASSWDSRSGNTIYF
TGTGCCAGCAGCTGGGACAGCCGCTCTGGAAACACCATATATTTT
>TRBJ2-7|.|TRBD2|TRBV27
CASSFLGLAEVRYF
TGTGCCAGCAGTTTCCTGGGACTAGCGGAGGTTCGGTACTTC
>TRBJ2-2|many|.|TRBV6-2/TRBV6-3
CASSYHTLQGLGTGELFF
TGTGCCAGCAGTTACCATACCCTACAAGGCTTGGGGACCGGGGAGCTGTTTTTT
>TRBJ2-5|many|TRBD2|TRBV12-3/TRBV12-4
CASSPTSPSGSQETQYF
TGTGCCAGCAGCCCCACCTCCCCTAGCGGGAGCCAAGAGACCCAGTACTTC
>TRBJ1-2|many|TRBD1|TRBV5-1
CASSEDRGIYGYTF
TGCGCCAGCAGCGAGGACAGGGGGATCTATGGCTACACCTTC
>TRBJ1-2|.|TRBD1|TRBV6-2/TRBV6-3
CASSQQGARDYTF
TGTGCCAGCAGTCAACAGGGGGCTCGAGACTACACCTTC
>TRBJ2-7|many|.|TRBV7-9
CASKNDTANEQYF
TGTGCCAGCAAGAATGACACAGCCAACGAGCAGTACTTC